The 3 T cell receptor beta chains reported below all come from one sample, sequenced in a study of cytomegalovirus exposure and HLA in healthy donors. Vbeta (60) and Jbeta (13) primers were used in the PCR. Some clones are missing from TCRdb's copy, which holds only in-frame ones; the method was immunoSEQ multiplex PCR. In the table there are 150,000 to 200,000 clones, roughly three quarters of which are singletons. Input material: PBMCs. These receptors all come from a man aged 18 to 35 in good health and CMV-seropositive.

This chain joins TRBV7-8 and TRBJ1-1; TRBD1 matches 9 bases. Germline V gene sequence: CDR1 SGHVS, CDR2 FQNEAQ. This CDR3 is 15 amino acids long. The junction had 7 bases not matched to a gene; V was cut back by 6 bases and J by 2 bases. The CDR3 here is CASRRTGGRNTEAFF. The CDR3 region has the DNA TGTGCCAGCAGGAGAACAGGGGGCAGAAACACTGAAGCTTTCTTT.

On this clone: Other DNA sequences in this sample translate to the same CDR3. The chain combines TRBV4-1 with TRBJ1-1, with D possibly TRBD1 on 5 matching bases. V was cut by 5 bases and J by 1 base, with 11 bases left in between. This CDR3 is 14 amino acids long. The germline V gene encodes CDR1 MGHRA and CDR2 YSYEKL. CDR3 bases: TGCGCCAGCAGCAGTACGGGGGGGAACACTGAAGCTTTCTTT. This codes for CASSSTGGNTEAFF.

The chain is built from TRBV6-1 and TRBJ2-2; TRBD2 matches 7 bases. Germline lookup yields CDR1 MNHNS and CDR2 SASEGT. CDR3 length: 16 residues. V was pared by 4 bases and J by 7 bases, with 12 bases of the junction left unmatched. CDR3 bases: TGTGCCAGCAGTGGGGAAACTAGCGCCTTAAGCGGGGAGCTGTTTTTT. Translation gives CASSGETSALSGELFF.